The source of this T cell receptor (beta chain) is a study of breast tumors, draining lymph nodes, adjacent tissues. TCRdb itself ran the multiplex PCR reads through MiXCR, one entry per CDR3 protein. The repertoire holds 290,000 or so distinct CDR3 sequences, with roughly 31% as singletons. Study-level results: Findings are consistent with lymph node origin and intratumoral expansion of most tumor T cells. Tumor repertoires ranked between lymph nodes and nontumor tissue in diversity, with V and J gene preferences. Luminal-like breast cancer showed significantly greater tumor-nontumor repertoire similarity than basal-like breast cancer did.

Samples came from axillary lymph nodes draining the breast cancer. Points on this clonotype: Its target is unknown.

The CDR3 is made up of 16 amino acids. Trimming left V 2 bases short and J 6 bases short, with 20 bases between. Germline loops: CDR1 KGHSY, CDR2 FQNENV. This clonotype was obtained from a female donor with breast cancer. Some clones in this sample may be carry-over from other donors' samples. Sequenced: axillary lymph node tissue. The chain uses TRBV16 and TRBJ2-7, with D perhaps TRBD1 (6 bases). The CDR3 DNA reads as TGTGCCAGCAGCCAAAGTACGAGGGGGAGAATAGGCGAGCAGTACTTC. As protein: CASSQSTRGRIGEQYF.